This entry lists 18 T cell receptor beta chains sequenced from one sample in a study of brain T cells in children with intractable seizures. The table came from immunoSEQ multiplex PCR; TCRdb's copy has only in-frame clones and leaves some out. Of about 110,000 clones listed, 90% to 95% are singletons. The starting material was peripheral blood, obtained at surgery. The source of these receptors is a boy younger than two with hemimegalencephaly and intractable seizures.

The chain joins TRBV5-6 to TRBJ2-1; 8 bases map to TRBD2. Germline V gives CDR1 SGHDT, CDR2 YYEEEE. Trimming removed 4 bases from V and 6 bases from J; junction bases left unmatched: 12. The CDR3 is 16 amino acids. CDR3 in amino acids: CASSGVGREVFNEQFF. In DNA form, the CDR3 reads TGTGCCAGCAGCGGGGTTGGGCGGGAGGTATTCAATGAGCAGTTCTTC.

The chain employs TRBV6-1 and TRBJ2-7; D gene unclear. Trimming shortened V by 2 bases and J by 3 bases, and 11 bases separated the two germline ends. This CDR3 has 14 residues. From germline, CDR1 is MNHNS and CDR2 SASEGT. The CDR3 protein is CASSEFRANYEQYF. The CDR3 DNA sequence: TGTGCCAGCAGTGAATTTAGGGCAAACTACGAGCAGTACTTC.

This sequence joins TRBV19 and TRBJ2-7; 10 bases match TRBD1. Germline-derived CDR1 and CDR2 are LNHDA and SQIVND (reference sequence). The CDR3 is 15 residues long. Losses at the gene ends were 3 bases for V and 2 bases for J; bases not matched to a gene: 4. The CDR3, as DNA: TGTGCCAGTAGTATTGCCGGGACAGGGGCCTACGAGCAGTACTTC. Translating it yields CASSIAGTGAYEQYF. Using reference TRBV19 and TRBJ2-7 for the parts outside the CDR3, the full variable domain is DGGITQSPKYLFRKEGQNVTLSCEQNLNHDAMYWYRQDPGQGLRLIYYSQIVNDFQKGDIAEGYSVSREKKESFPLTVTSAQKNPTAFYLCASSIAGTGAYEQYFGPGTRLTVT.

This chain links TRBV14 with TRBJ2-7; a weak D match, TRBD2 (5 bases). The CDR3 is 14 residues long. Trimming left V 3 bases short and J 2 bases short, with 11 bases between. CDR1 and CDR2 from the germline V gene are SGHDN and FVKESK. The CDR3 protein is CASSHPGETYEQYF. As DNA, the CDR3 is TGTGCCAGCAGCCACCCCGGGGAGACCTACGAGCAGTACTTC.

About this clone: The same CDR3 can be traced to other DNA sequences in this sample. The rearrangement uses TRBV28 and TRBJ1-2, with D perhaps TRBD1 (6 bases). The CDR3 is 12 amino acids. V lost 2 bases, J lost 7 bases, and 8 bases lay in between. From germline, CDR1 is MDHEN and CDR2 SYDVKM. In DNA, the CDR3 is TGTGCCAGCAGTTTAGGGGGGCGTGGCTACACCTTC. This translates into CASSLGGRGYTF.

As concerns this clone: The junction does not match germline at one end; this may be a read error. The genes are TRBV11-2 and TRBJ1-2; D unresolved. CDR3 size: 13 residues. Germline V gene lookup returns CDR1 SGHAT and CDR2 FQNNGV. The CDR3 here is CASSIDGAYGYTF. The CDR3 DNA follows: TGTGCCAGCAGCATAGACGGAGCCTATGGCTACACCTTC. The entire variable domain, with the rest obtained from reference TRBV11-2 and TRBJ1-2, is as follows: EAGVAQSPRYKIIEKRQSVAFWCNPISGHATLYWYQQILGQGPKLLIQFQNNGVVDDSQLPKDRFSAERLKGVDSTLKIQPAKLEDSAVYLCASSIDGAYGYTFGSGTRLTVV.

V is TRBV5-5 and J is TRBJ1-3; D unclear. Germline loops: CDR1 SGHKS, CDR2 YYEKEE (reference sequence). Trimming left V 5 bases short and J 4 bases short, with 13 bases between. This CDR3 has 14 amino acids. The CDR3, as DNA: TGTGCCAGCAGTCGAGGCGGAAGGGGAAACACCATATATTTT. Its translation: CASSRGGRGNTIYF. Supplemented by reference TRBV5-5 and TRBJ1-3, the full variable domain reads DAGVTQSPTHLIKTRGQQVTLRCSPISGHKSVSWYQQVLGQGPQFIFQYYEKEERGRGNFPDRFSARQFPNYSSELNVNALLLGDSALYLCASSRGGRGNTIYFGEGSWLTVV.

The chain recombines TRBV5-1 with TRBJ2-3, with 12 positions matching TRBD2. Trimming at V came to 3 bases and at J to 3 bases, leaving 5 bases not matched to a gene. This CDR3 spans 16 amino acids. Germline assignment: CDR1 SGHRS and CDR2 YFSETQ. The chain's CDR3 is CASSSQTSGRTDTQYF. The DNA of the CDR3 is TGCGCCAGCAGCTCGCAGACTAGCGGGAGAACAGATACGCAGTATTTT.

This CDR3 reads CASSSGANVLTF. CDR3 DNA: TGTGCCAGCAGCTCTGGGGCCAACGTCCTGACTTTC. V gene TRBV7-6 combines with J gene TRBJ2-6, with no clear D. Trimming pared 4 bases from V and 2 bases from J, leaving 0 bases between. Looked up from germline, CDR1 is SGHVS and CDR2 is FNYEAQ. The CDR3 length is 12 residues.

The chain is built from TRBV11-2 and TRBJ2-7, with no clear D. The germline V and J ends were trimmed by 4 bases and 3 bases, with 4 bases remaining between them. This CDR3 region has 11 residues. The germline V gene has CDR1 SGHAT and CDR2 FQNNGV. The CDR3 spells CASSSLYEQYF. The CDR3 DNA follows: TGTGCCAGCAGCTCACTCTACGAGCAGTACTTC.

The rearrangement joins TRBV3-1 (or the pseudogene TRBV3-2) to TRBJ2-2, with D uncertain. This CDR3 contains 15 residues. Germline CDR1 and CDR2: LGHDT and YNNKEL (reference sequence). V was trimmed by 4 bases and J by 3 bases, leaving 12 bases between them. CDR3 bases: TGTGCCAGCAGCCCTCTCATCGGGCACACCGGGGAGCTGTTTTTT. Amino acids: CASSPLIGHTGELFF.

The CDR3 DNA reads as TGTGCCAGCAGCCTCCCCTCCTACGAGCAGTACTTC. Translated, it gives CASSLPSYEQYF. The J gene is TRBJ2-7, the V gene TRBV27; no clear D gene. V lost 6 bases, J lost 0 bases, and 6 bases lay in between. CDR1 and CDR2 (germline): MNHEY, SMNVEV (reference sequence). There are 12 residues in the CDR3.

J is TRBJ1-2 and V is TRBV11-3, with TRBD1 matching over 7 bases. This CDR3 contains 12 residues. The V segment lost 5 bases and the J segment 5 bases; nucleotides outside the gene matches: 2. The V gene's germline CDR1 is SGHNT and CDR2 YENEEA. The CDR3 is CASSGTAYGYTF. The CDR3 DNA is TGTGCCAGCAGCGGGACAGCTTATGGCTACACCTTC.

The gene calls are TRBV4-1 and TRBJ2-5; D tentatively reads TRBD1 or TRBD2 (5 bases each). The CDR3 has 12 amino acids. Trimming shortened V by 4 bases and J by 8 bases, and 11 bases separated the two germline ends. The V gene's germline CDR1 is MGHRA and CDR2 YSYEKL. The CDR3 loop reads CASSLYRGTQYF. The CDR3 coding sequence is TGCGCCAGCAGCCTTTACCGGGGCACCCAGTACTTC.

CDR3 bases: TGTGCCAGCACATATTCGAACGAGCAGTACTTC. Translation gives CASTYSNEQYF. This chain links TRBV6-5 with TRBJ2-7; D uncertain. From germline, CDR1 is MNHEY and CDR2 SVGAGI. The CDR3 totals 11 residues. Deletions cut 7 bases from V and 5 bases from J, with 9 bases between.

The rearrangement joins TRBV5-5 to TRBJ2-5, with D uncertain. V was cut by 1 base and J by 4 bases, with 11 bases left in between. The CDR3 extends over 14 amino acids. CDR1 SGHKS and CDR2 YYEKEE come from the germline V gene (reference sequence). The CDR3 sequence is CASSLLGQRETQYF. CDR3 nucleotide sequence: TGTGCCAGCAGCTTGTTAGGCCAACGAGAGACCCAGTACTTC.

The chain employs TRBV10-3 and TRBJ1-2; D may be TRBD1 (6 bases). Germline lookup yields CDR1 ENHRY and CDR2 SYGVKD. This CDR3 region has 14 residues. Trimming cost V 3 bases and J 6 bases, with 14 bases left between them. CDR3 nucleotides: TGTGCCATCAGTGATATTGCAGGGGAAAATGGCTACACCTTC. Protein sequence: CAISDIAGENGYTF.

This rearrangement joins TRBV28 to TRBJ1-2; D is perhaps TRBD1 (5 bases). The CDR3 is 14 residues long. Trimming stripped 2 bases from V and 5 bases from J, with 12 bases between. Germline assignment: CDR1 MDHEN and CDR2 SYDVKM. The chain's CDR3 is CASSLPGTAYGYTF. In nucleotides, the CDR3 is TGTGCCAGCAGTTTACCCGGGACCGCTTATGGCTACACCTTC.